The 11 T cell receptor beta chains below come from one sample, sequenced in a study of shared clonotypes between healthy human individuals. Data came from immunoSEQ multiplex PCR; TCRdb stores just in-frame clones and leaves some out. The sample lists roughly 660,000 clones, around 90% occurring once. Sequencing was carried out using memory CD8+ T cells from PBMCs. Regarding subset: CD45RO+ cells pooled with CCR7-negative TemRA cells. The receptors originated from a man aged 18 to 29 in good health. Some clones in this sample may be carry-over from other donors' samples.

V and J are TRBV9 and TRBJ2-3; 10 bases align to TRBD1. This CDR3 contains 15 residues. The V segment lost 3 bases and the J segment 6 bases; nucleotides outside the gene matches: 7. The V gene's germline CDR1 is SGDLS and CDR2 YYNGEE. The CDR3 protein is CASSAGTGAWDTQYF. The CDR3, as DNA: TGTGCCAGCAGCGCCGGGACAGGGGCTTGGGATACGCAGTATTTT.

A word on this clone: A clone one base away is much larger, so this may be a read error. The chain joins TRBV29-1 to TRBJ1-1; TRBD1 is a possible D gene (5 bases). Germline CDR1 and CDR2: SQVTM and ANQGSEA. CDR3 length: 16 amino acids. Trimming pared 3 bases from V and 3 bases from J, leaving 20 bases between. The CDR3 loop is CSVDGRQGLMDTEAFF. The CDR3 DNA reads TGCAGCGTTGATGGTCGCCAGGGCCTTATGGACACTGAAGCTTTCTTT. The variable domain in full, with the rest retrieved from reference TRBV29-1 and TRBJ1-1, is SAVISQKPSRDICQRGTSLTIQCQVDSQVTMMFWYRQQPGQSLTLIATANQGSEATYESGFVIDKFPISRPNLTFSTLTVSNMSPEDSSIYLCSVDGRQGLMDTEAFFGQGTRLTVV.

The rearrangement links TRBV7-9 to TRBJ2-7; the D gene is possibly TRBD1 (6 bases). V lost 0 bases and J 4 bases, leaving 13 bases between the germline ends. The CDR3 sequence is 15 residues long. Germline-derived CDR1 and CDR2 are SEHNR and FQNEAQ (reference sequence). The CDR3 protein is CASSLAPGQSYEQYF. CDR3 DNA: TGTGCCAGCAGCTTAGCTCCTGGACAGAGTTACGAGCAGTACTTC.

This sequence joins TRBV7-2 and TRBJ1-2; a possible D gene is TRBD1 (5 bases). Between the trimmed V and J ends, which lost 2 bases and 4 bases, there was a span of 17 bases. The CDR3 length is 16 residues. Germline values: CDR1 SGHTA, CDR2 FQGNSA. The CDR3 DNA sequence: TGTGCCAGCAGCTTAACGACAGTCGATAGGGGCTATGGCTACACCTTC. Amino acids: CASSLTTVDRGYGYTF. The full variable domain, with the rest looked up from reference TRBV7-2 and TRBJ1-2, is GAGVSQSPSNKVTEKGKDVELRCDPISGHTALYWYRQSLGQGLEFLIYFQGNSAPDKSGLPSDRFSAERTGGSVSTLTIQRTQQEDSAVYLCASSLTTVDRGYGYTFGSGTRLTVV.

The chain uses TRBV7-9 and TRBJ1-6; no clear D gene. Trimming shortened V by 5 bases and J by 7 bases, and 15 bases separated the two germline ends. Germline-derived CDR1 and CDR2 are SEHNR and FQNEAQ (reference sequence). CDR3 length: 15 amino acids. The CDR3 loop reads CASSPGWPINSPLHF. Here the CDR3 DNA reads TGTGCCAGCAGCCCCGGTTGGCCTATCAATTCACCCCTCCACTTT.

The J gene is TRBJ2-1, the V gene TRBV2, with 8 bases fitting TRBD2. This CDR3 has 14 residues. Per germline, CDR1 SNHLY and CDR2 FYNNEI. With 11 bases clipped from V and 3 bases from J, the junction kept 9 bases outside the gene matches. CDR3 sequence: CAAPLAGHYNEQFF. As DNA, the CDR3 is TGTGCCGCGCCCCTAGCGGGCCACTACAATGAGCAGTTCTTC.

The gene calls are TRBV29-1 and TRBJ2-1; 10 bases map to TRBD2. J gave up 9 bases and V 1 base, and 6 bases lay outside the gene matches. The CDR3 runs 14 residues. Per germline, CDR1 SQVTM and CDR2 ANQGSEA. CDR3 amino acids: CSVEVSGRAREQFF. CDR3 nucleotides: TGCAGCGTTGAAGTGAGCGGGAGGGCCCGTGAGCAGTTCTTC.

The chain is built from TRBV9 and TRBJ2-2; D gene unclear. Trimming pared 4 bases from V and 0 bases from J, leaving 7 bases between. CDR1 is SGDLS, CDR2 YYNGEE, per germline. CDR3 length: 14 residues. CDR3 sequence (DNA): TGTGCCAGCAGCATTGCCGCGAACACCGGGGAGCTGTTTTTT. The encoded protein is CASSIAANTGELFF.

The chain carries TRBV13 and TRBJ2-2; 11 nucleotides agree with TRBD1. This CDR3 region has 16 residues. Trimming took 6 bases from V and 7 from J; bases not matched to a gene: 10. Germline loops: CDR1 PRHDT, CDR2 FYEKMQ (reference sequence). The CDR3 loop is CASSRPPGQGGGELFF. DNA for the CDR3: TGTGCCAGCAGTCGACCGCCGGGACAGGGGGGCGGGGAGCTGTTTTTT. The full variable domain, rest sourced from reference TRBV13 and TRBJ2-2, is AAGVIQSPRHLIKEKRETATLKCYPIPRHDTVYWYQQGPGQDPQFLISFYEKMQSDKGSIPDRFSAQQFSDYHSELNMSSLELGDSALYFCASSRPPGQGGGELFFGEGSRLTVL.

This chain links TRBV28 with TRBJ2-7; 9 bases align to TRBD2. There are 15 residues in the CDR3. The germline gives CDR1 MDHEN, CDR2 SYDVKM. The V gene end was trimmed by 5 bases and the J gene end by 4 bases; junction bases not matched to a gene: 9. CDR3 coding DNA: TGTGCCAGCAGTCCCGCAACTAGCGGGTGGTACGAGCAGTACTTC. Its translation: CASSPATSGWYEQYF.

V gene TRBV9 combines with J gene TRBJ2-3; D call uncertain. Trimming stripped 0 bases from V and 5 bases from J, with 7 bases between. The CDR3 extends over 13 amino acids. Per germline, CDR1 SGDLS and CDR2 YYNGEE. Here the CDR3 reads CASSVGIGDTQYF. The CDR3 bases are TGTGCCAGCAGCGTAGGCATCGGAGATACGCAGTATTTT.